This T cell receptor beta chain stems from a study of long-term antiretroviral therapy in people with HIV. Study results and limitations: Among HIV repertoires, CDR3 length ranges were narrower than those of controls.

Note on this clone: Its target is unknown.

V was shortened by 0 bases and J by 5 bases, with 13 bases between the two germline ends. This CDR3 is 15 amino acids long. Germline CDR1 reads LNHNV; CDR2 reads YYDKDF (reference sequence). The libraries were made with immunoSEQ v3.0 at survey level. Profiling relied on immunoSEQ multiplex PCR, and the TCRdb table lists in-frame clones only, not all of them. The data contain 20,000 to 25,000 clones, 87% of them singletons. The clonotype comes from a young man with HIV. The chain couples TRBV15 to TRBJ2-5; D remains unclear. Specimen: unsorted PBMCs, collected 0.2 years before starting antiretroviral therapy. This chain's CDR3 is CATSRDRTKSETQYF. For the CDR3, the DNA is TGTGCCACCAGCAGAGATCGGACCAAAAGCGAGACCCAGTACTTC. Based on the CDR3 plus reference TRBV15 and TRBJ2-5, the full variable domain is DAMVIQNPRYQVTQFGKPVTLSCSQTLNHNVMYWYQQKSSQAPKLLFHYYDKDFNNEADTPDNFQSRRPNTSFCFLDIRSPGLGDTAMYLCATSRDRTKSETQYFGPGTRLLVL.